This T cell receptor (beta chain) is from a study of cytomegalovirus exposure and HLA in healthy donors. Study-level points and caveats: The authors enumerated over 150 TCR beta chains as linked to cytomegalovirus. The authors confirmed in vitro that a few CMV-associated chains were specific for CMV antigens.

With regard to this clone: The target antigen is unknown.

This CDR3 has 16 residues. Unmatched junction bases numbered 4, after V lost 2 bases and J lost 4 bases. Germline assignment: CDR1 SGHNT and CDR2 YENEEA. In the PCR, 60 Vbeta and 13 Jbeta primers were used. Some clones are missing from TCRdb's copy, which holds only in-frame ones; the method was immunoSEQ multiplex PCR. Of around 150,000 clones in the sample, about two thirds were seen once. The sequenced material came from PBMCs. The rearrangement joins TRBV11-3 to TRBJ2-1; 11 bases fit TRBD2. This TCR derives from a man over 45 in good health and CMV-seropositive. CDR3 residues: CASSLITSGSYNEQFF. Here the CDR3 DNA reads TGTGCCAGCAGCTTAATTACTAGCGGGAGTTACAATGAGCAGTTCTTC.